Here is one T cell receptor (beta chain) with its context. The data stem from a study of blood T cell repertoires in COVID-19. As for the study in general: Sources were T cells, B-cell-depleted T cells, or PBMCs; the material itself was cDNA or gDNA.

Authors' processing steps: Amplification with reference gene primers provided the estimates of nucleated cell counts. Method: immunoSEQ multiplex PCR; TCRdb's copy keeps in-frame clones and lacks some. That table furnishes V, J and clone size, whereas the DNA furnished D and trimming. The table shows 150,000 to 200,000 clones, with roughly 87% occurring only once. The receptor comes from a woman between 50 and 59 years old with acute or convalescent COVID-19. The sequenced sample was peripheral blood.

The CDR3 loop reads CASSQDAGLAGGPDTQYF. CDR3 bases: TGCGCCAGCAGCCAAGATGCGGGACTAGCGGGGGGGCCAGATACGCAGTATTTT. The J gene is TRBJ2-3, the V gene TRBV4-3; TRBD2 matches 16 bases. The trim removed 0 bases at V and 4 bases at J, leaving 4 bases unmatched. The length of the CDR3 is 18 residues. Per germline, CDR1 LGHNA and CDR2 YSLEER.